This TCR beta chain derives from a study of OX40 agonist ivuxolimab in advanced cancers. Germline loops: CDR1 SGHAT, CDR2 FQDESV (reference sequence). The CDR3 loop spans 15 amino acids. Trimming took 5 bases from V and 4 from J; bases not matched to a gene: 9. Assay used: immunoSEQ multiplex PCR; TCRdb lists only in-frame clones, some missing. The sample lists 60,000 to 80,000 clones, roughly 80% occurring once. This TCR came from an adult with an advanced solid tumor such as melanoma, head and neck, liver or kidney cancer. Sequenced material: CD4+ or CD8+ T cells sorted from blood, taken in a trial of the OX40 agonist ivuxolimab. This sequence joins TRBV11-1 and TRBJ1-2, with 8 bases that match TRBD1. The DNA of the CDR3 is TGTGCCAGCAGCGCCGCCGACAGGGGCGGCTATGGCTACACCTTC. Translating it yields CASSAADRGGYGYTF.